One sample yielded the 13 T cell receptor beta chains listed below, sequenced in a study of vaccination and CD4 T cells after COVID-19. Treatment meaning: approximately nine-day PBMC culture with coronavirus spike peptide pools or control peptides (ViraFEST assay). Cultured CD4+ T cells had their DNA profiled by the Oncomine TCR Beta short-read assay. In TCRdb, the PCR reads were re-called with MiXCR into one record per CDR3 protein. The sample has roughly 9,800 distinct CDR3 sequences; 20% to 25% are singletons. For these TCRs, the target antigens are not known. The sequencing used CD4+ T cells from blood, cultured in vitro, collected before SARS-CoV-2 vaccination. The receptor set was obtained from a human donor who received a COVID-19 vaccine.

CDR3 protein: CASSDSKTRGTQYF. As DNA, the CDR3 is TGTGCCAGCAGTGACTCGAAGACAAGGGGTACGCAGTATTTT. The V gene is TRBV6-4, the J gene TRBJ2-3, with D possibly matching TRBD1 (5 bases). CDR1 MRHNA and CDR2 SNTAGT come from the germline V gene. CDR3 length equals 14 residues. Trimming took 0 bases from V and 8 from J, leaving 12 bases between them.

The rearrangement links TRBV7-9 to TRBJ2-1; the D call may be TRBD1 or TRBD2 (6 bases each). Trimming took 8 bases from V and 4 from J, leaving 18 bases between them. The CDR3 is made up of 15 amino acids. CDR1 is SEHNR and CDR2 is FQNEAQ in the germline V gene (reference sequence). CDR3: CASRSEGGRYNEQFF. CDR3 DNA: TGTGCCAGCCGTTCAGAGGGGGGCAGGTACAATGAGCAGTTCTTC.

V usage is TRBV20-1 and J usage is TRBJ2-3; weak D call: TRBD2 (6 bases). CDR1 and CDR2 from the germline V gene are DFQATT and SNEGSKA (reference sequence). Trimming cost V 0 bases and J 4 bases, with 11 bases left between them. The CDR3 consists of 14 residues. This chain's CDR3 is CSARDRASADTQYF. The CDR3 DNA sequence: TGCAGTGCTAGAGATCGGGCTAGCGCAGATACGCAGTATTTT.

This clonotype has only a few counts. The chain couples TRBV10-1 to TRBJ2-7; 13 bases match TRBD2. V was pared by 6 bases and J by 7 bases, with 3 bases of the junction left unmatched. The CDR3 runs to 13 residues. Germline V CDR1 and CDR2: WNHNN, SYGVQD (reference sequence). The CDR3 region is CASRPGLAGEQYF. For the CDR3, the DNA is TGCGCCAGCAGGCCGGGACTAGCGGGGGAGCAGTACTTC.

The chain employs TRBV20-1 and TRBJ2-5; 11 bases match TRBD2. Germline trimming cut 0 bases from V and 1 base from J; bases unmatched to any gene: 4. Germline values: CDR1 DFQATT, CDR2 SNEGSKA (reference sequence). This CDR3 contains 16 residues. The CDR3 protein is CSARDITSGGQETQYF. DNA of the CDR3: TGCAGTGCTAGAGATATTACTAGCGGGGGCCAAGAGACCCAGTACTTC.

This clonotype is deemed medium-sized (0.01 to 0.1%). The chain carries TRBV14 and TRBJ2-2, with D possibly called TRBD1 or TRBD2 (5 bases each). CDR3 length equals 15 residues. Trimming took off 4 bases at V and 1 base at J, with 10 bases between the two ends. The germline CDR1 and CDR2 sequences are SGHDN and FVKESK. The CDR3 DNA reads as TGTGCCAGCAGCCTGGGGGTCAAGAACACCGGGGAGCTGTTTTTT. Its protein is CASSLGVKNTGELFF.

J is TRBJ1-5 and V is TRBV4-1, with a tentative D call TRBD1 (6 bases). There are 17 residues in the CDR3. V was pared by 0 bases and J by 6 bases, with 18 bases between. The V gene's germline CDR1 is MGHRA and CDR2 YSYEKL. CDR3 amino acids: CASSQDEAGARGQPQHF. The DNA of the CDR3 is TGCGCCAGCAGCCAAGATGAGGCGGGGGCTAGGGGTCAGCCCCAGCATTTT.

The gene calls are TRBV5-1 and TRBJ2-3, with D maybe TRBD1 (6 bases). The CDR3 consists of 14 residues. Trimming took off 3 bases at V and 3 bases at J, with 11 bases between the two ends. Per the germline V gene, CDR1 is SGHRS and CDR2 is YFSETQ. This CDR3 reads CASSWQGMTDTQYF. The CDR3 bases are TGCGCCAGCAGCTGGCAGGGGATGACAGATACGCAGTATTTT.

This chain joins TRBV27 and TRBJ2-7; no firm D call. CDR1 is MNHEY and CDR2 is SMNVEV in the germline V gene (reference sequence). The germline V and J ends were trimmed by 0 bases and 4 bases, with 13 bases remaining between them. The CDR3 has 15 amino acids. The CDR3 sequence: CASSLSGYAIYEQYF. The CDR3 region has the DNA TGTGCCAGCAGTTTATCAGGGTATGCCATTTACGAGCAGTACTTC.

This clonotype was recorded a few times. The chain links TRBV7-6 to TRBJ1-2; perhaps TRBD1 as D (6 bases). CDR1 is SGHVS, CDR2 FNYEAQ, per germline. The CDR3 is 18 residues long. V was shortened by 2 bases and J by 0 bases, with 19 bases between the two germline ends. CDR3 in DNA: TGTGCCAGCAGCTTAAGGAAGCCCGGACAGTCCACTAACTATGGCTACACCTTC. It yields the protein CASSLRKPGQSTNYGYTF.

Only a few counts were recorded for this clonotype. This rearrangement joins TRBV6-1 to TRBJ1-5; 9 nucleotides match TRBD1. Losses at the gene ends were 5 bases for V and 0 bases for J; bases not matched to a gene: 5. CDR1 and CDR2 (germline): MNHNS, SASEGT. This CDR3 comprises 16 residues. The CDR3 DNA follows: TGTGCCAGCAGTACCCGGACAGGGGATAGCAATCAGCCCCAGCATTTT. It translates to CASSTRTGDSNQPQHF.

The rearrangement links TRBV6-1 to TRBJ2-7; 10 bases fit TRBD1. The trim removed 5 bases at V and 7 bases at J, leaving 8 bases unmatched. Germline V gives CDR1 MNHNS, CDR2 SASEGT. The CDR3 has 14 amino acids. The CDR3 reads CASSQDRGLLEQYF. CDR3 bases: TGTGCCAGCAGTCAGGACAGGGGGTTACTTGAGCAGTACTTC.

In its sample, this clonotype was seen a few times. The chain joins TRBV2 to TRBJ2-6; TRBD1 is a possible D gene (6 bases). Trimming took 6 bases from V and 0 from J, leaving 9 bases between them. Per the germline V gene, CDR1 is SNHLY and CDR2 is FYNNEI. CDR3 length equals 15 residues. The CDR3 loop is CASRDSFSGANVLTF. The CDR3 DNA reads as TGTGCCAGCAGGGACAGTTTCTCTGGGGCCAACGTCCTGACTTTC. Drawing the rest from reference TRBV2 and TRBJ2-6, the complete variable domain is EPEVTQTPSHQVTQMGQEVILRCVPISNHLYFYWYRQILGQKVEFLVSFYNNEISEKSEIFDDQFSVERPDGSNFTLKIRSTKLEDSAMYFCASRDSFSGANVLTFGAGSRLTVL.